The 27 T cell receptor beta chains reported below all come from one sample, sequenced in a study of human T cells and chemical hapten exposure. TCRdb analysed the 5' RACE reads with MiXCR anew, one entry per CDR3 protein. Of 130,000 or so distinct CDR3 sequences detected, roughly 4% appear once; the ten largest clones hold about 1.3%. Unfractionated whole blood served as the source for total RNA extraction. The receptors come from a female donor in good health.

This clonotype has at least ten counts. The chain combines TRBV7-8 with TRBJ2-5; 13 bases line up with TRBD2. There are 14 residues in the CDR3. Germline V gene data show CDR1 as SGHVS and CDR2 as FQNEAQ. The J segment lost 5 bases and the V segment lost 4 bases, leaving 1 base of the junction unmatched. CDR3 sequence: CASSWGLAGETQYF. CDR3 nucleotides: TGTGCCAGCAGCTGGGGACTAGCGGGGGAGACCCAGTACTTC.

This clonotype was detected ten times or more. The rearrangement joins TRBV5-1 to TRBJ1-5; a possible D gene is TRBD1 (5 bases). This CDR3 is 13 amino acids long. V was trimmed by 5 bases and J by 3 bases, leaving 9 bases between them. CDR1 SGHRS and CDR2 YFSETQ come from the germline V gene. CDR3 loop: CASRGDFNQPQHF. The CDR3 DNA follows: TGCGCCAGCAGGGGGGATTTCAATCAGCCCCAGCATTTT.

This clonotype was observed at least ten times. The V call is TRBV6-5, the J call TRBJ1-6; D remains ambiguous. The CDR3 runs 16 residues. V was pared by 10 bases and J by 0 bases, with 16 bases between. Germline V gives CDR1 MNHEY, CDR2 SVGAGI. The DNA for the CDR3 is TGTGCCACCGCGCCGACGGGCAGCTCCTATAATTCACCCCTCCACTTT. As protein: CATAPTGSSYNSPLHF.

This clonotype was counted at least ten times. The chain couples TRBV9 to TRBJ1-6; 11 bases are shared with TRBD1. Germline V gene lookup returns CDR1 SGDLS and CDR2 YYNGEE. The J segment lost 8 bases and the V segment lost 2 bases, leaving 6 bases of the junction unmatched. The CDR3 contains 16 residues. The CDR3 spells CASSVTWGQGDSPLHF. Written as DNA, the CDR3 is TGTGCCAGCAGCGTTACATGGGGACAGGGGGATTCACCCCTCCACTTT. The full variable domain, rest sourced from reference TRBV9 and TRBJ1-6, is DSGVTQTPKHLITATGQRVTLRCSPRSGDLSVYWYQQSLDQGLQFLIQYYNGEERAKGNILERFSAQQFPDLHSELNLSSLELGDSALYFCASSVTWGQGDSPLHFGNGTRLTVT.

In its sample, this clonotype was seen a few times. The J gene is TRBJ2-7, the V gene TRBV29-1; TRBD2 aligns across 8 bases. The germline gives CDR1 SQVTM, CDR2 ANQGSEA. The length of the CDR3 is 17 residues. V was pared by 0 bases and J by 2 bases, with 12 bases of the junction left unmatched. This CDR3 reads CSVEDVGTSGDPYEQYF. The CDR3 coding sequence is TGCAGCGTTGAAGATGTAGGAACTAGCGGAGACCCCTACGAGCAGTACTTC.

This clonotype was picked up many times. The CDR3 sequence is CASTKTSGGTPGTQYF. For the CDR3, the DNA is TGTGCCAGCACCAAGACTAGCGGGGGGACCCCCGGTACGCAGTATTTT. The chain employs TRBV12-3 or TRBV12-4 and TRBJ2-3; TRBD2 matches at 13 bases. With 7 bases clipped from V and 8 bases from J, the junction kept 12 bases outside the gene matches. The CDR3 covers 16 residues.

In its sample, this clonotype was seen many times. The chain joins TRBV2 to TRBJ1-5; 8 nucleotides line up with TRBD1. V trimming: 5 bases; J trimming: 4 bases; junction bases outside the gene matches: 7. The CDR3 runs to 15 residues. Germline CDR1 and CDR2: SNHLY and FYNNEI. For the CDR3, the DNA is TGTGCCAGCAGTACCGACAGGGGCCCTAATCAGCCCCAGCATTTT. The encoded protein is CASSTDRGPNQPQHF. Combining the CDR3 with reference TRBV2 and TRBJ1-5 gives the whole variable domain EPEVTQTPSHQVTQMGQEVILRCVPISNHLYFYWYRQILGQKVEFLVSFYNNEISEKSEIFDDQFSVERPDGSNFTLKIRSTKLEDSAMYFCASSTDRGPNQPQHFGDGTRLSIL.

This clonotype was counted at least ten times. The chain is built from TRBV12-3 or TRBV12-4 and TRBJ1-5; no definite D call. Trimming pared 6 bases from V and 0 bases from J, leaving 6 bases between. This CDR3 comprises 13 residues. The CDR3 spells CASSGHSNQPQHF. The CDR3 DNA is TGTGCCAGCAGCGGGCATAGCAATCAGCCCCAGCATTTT.

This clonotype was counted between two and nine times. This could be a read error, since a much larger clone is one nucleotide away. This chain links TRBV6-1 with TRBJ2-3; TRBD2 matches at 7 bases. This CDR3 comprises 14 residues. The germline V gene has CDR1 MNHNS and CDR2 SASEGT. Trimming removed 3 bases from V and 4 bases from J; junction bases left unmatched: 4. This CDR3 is CASSESRGSDTQYF. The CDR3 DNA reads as TGTGCCAGCAGTGAGTCGCGGGGGTCAGATACGCAGTATTTT.

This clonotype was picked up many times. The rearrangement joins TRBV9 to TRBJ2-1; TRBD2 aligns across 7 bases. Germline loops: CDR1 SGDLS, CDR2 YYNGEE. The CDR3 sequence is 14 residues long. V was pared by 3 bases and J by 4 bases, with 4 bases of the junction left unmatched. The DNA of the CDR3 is TGTGCCAGCAGCGCTAGCGGAAATTACAATGAGCAGTTCTTC. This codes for CASSASGNYNEQFF.

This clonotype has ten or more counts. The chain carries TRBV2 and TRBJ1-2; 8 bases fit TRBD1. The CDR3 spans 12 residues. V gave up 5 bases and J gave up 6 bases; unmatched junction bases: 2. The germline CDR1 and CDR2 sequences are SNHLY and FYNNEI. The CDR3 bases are TGTGCCAGCAGTCCAGGGGGCAATGGCTACACCTTC. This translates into CASSPGGNGYTF.

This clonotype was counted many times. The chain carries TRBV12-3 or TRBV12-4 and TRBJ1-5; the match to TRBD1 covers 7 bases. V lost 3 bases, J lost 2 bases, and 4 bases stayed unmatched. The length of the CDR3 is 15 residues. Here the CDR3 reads CASSFTTGGNQPQHF. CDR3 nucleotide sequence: TGTGCCAGCAGTTTCACCACAGGGGGCAATCAGCCCCAGCATTTT.

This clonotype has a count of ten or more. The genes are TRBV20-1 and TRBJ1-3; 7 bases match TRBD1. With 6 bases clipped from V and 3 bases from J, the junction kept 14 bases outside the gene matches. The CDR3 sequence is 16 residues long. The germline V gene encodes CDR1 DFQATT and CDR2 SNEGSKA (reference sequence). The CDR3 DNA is TGCAGTGCCGCACACCTACAGGGGCGCTATGGAAACACCATATATTTT. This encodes CSAAHLQGRYGNTIYF.

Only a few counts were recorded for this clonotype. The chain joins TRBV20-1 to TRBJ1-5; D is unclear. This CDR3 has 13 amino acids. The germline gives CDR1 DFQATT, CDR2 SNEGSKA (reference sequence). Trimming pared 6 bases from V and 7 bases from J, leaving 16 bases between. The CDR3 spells CSARAGCGQPQHF. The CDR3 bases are TGCAGTGCCCGTGCGGGTTGTGGCCAGCCCCAGCATTTT.

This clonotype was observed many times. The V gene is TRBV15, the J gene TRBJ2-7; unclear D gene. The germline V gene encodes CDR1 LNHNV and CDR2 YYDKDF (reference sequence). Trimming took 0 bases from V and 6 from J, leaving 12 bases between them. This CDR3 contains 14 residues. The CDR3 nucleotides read TGTGCCACCAGCAGAGATCCGCGCCTCGGCGAGCAGTACTTC. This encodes CATSRDPRLGEQYF.

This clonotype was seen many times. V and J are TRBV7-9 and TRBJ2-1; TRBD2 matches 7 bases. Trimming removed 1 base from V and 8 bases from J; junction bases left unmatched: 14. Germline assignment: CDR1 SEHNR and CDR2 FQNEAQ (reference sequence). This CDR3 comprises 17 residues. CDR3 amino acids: CASSLGRQGGLVDEQFF. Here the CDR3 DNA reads TGTGCCAGCAGCTTAGGCCGGCAGGGAGGGTTGGTGGATGAGCAGTTCTTC.

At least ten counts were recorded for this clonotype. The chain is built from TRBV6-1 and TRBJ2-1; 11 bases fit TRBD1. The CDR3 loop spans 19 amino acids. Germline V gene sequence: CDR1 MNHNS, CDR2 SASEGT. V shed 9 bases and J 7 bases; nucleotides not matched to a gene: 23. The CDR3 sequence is CASFLNPLSGTGGVNEQFF. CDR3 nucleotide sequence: TGTGCCAGTTTCCTCAACCCTTTAAGTGGGACAGGGGGAGTGAATGAGCAGTTCTTC.

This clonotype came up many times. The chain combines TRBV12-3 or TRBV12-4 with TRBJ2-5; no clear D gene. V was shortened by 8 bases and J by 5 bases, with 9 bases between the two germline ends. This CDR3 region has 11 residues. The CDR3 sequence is CASAYVETQYF. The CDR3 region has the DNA TGTGCCAGCGCTTACGTGGAGACCCAGTACTTC.

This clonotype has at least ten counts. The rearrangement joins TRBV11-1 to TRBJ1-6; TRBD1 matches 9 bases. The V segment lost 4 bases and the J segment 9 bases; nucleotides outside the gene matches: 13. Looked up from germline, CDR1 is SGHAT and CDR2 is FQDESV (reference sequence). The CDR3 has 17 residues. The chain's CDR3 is CASSSGSGTGTRSPLHF. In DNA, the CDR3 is TGTGCCAGCAGCTCAGGTTCCGGGACAGGGACACGTTCACCCCTCCACTTT.

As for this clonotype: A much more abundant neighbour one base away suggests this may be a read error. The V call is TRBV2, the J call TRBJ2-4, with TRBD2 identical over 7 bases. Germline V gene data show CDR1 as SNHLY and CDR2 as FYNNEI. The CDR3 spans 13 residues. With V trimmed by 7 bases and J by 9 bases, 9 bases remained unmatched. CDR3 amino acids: CASTPMGGGIQYF. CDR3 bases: TGTGCCAGCACCCCGATGGGGGGGGGCATTCAGTACTTC.

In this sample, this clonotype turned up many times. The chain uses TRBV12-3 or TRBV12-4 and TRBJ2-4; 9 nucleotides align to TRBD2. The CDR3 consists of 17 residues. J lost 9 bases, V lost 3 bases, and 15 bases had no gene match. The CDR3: CASSFRGAGGPTPIQYF. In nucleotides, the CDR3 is TGTGCCAGCAGTTTCCGAGGGGCGGGGGGGCCGACCCCCATTCAGTACTTC.

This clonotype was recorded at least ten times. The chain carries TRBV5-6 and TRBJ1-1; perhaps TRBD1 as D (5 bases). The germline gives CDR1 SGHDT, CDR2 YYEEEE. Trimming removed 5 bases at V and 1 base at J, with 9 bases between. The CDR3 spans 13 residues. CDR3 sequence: CASSFGANTEAFF. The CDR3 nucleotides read TGTGCCAGCAGTTTTGGGGCGAACACTGAAGCTTTCTTT.

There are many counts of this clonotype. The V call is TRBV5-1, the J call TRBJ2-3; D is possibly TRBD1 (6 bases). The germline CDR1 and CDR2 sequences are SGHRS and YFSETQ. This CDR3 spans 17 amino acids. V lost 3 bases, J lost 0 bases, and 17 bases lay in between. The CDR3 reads CASSSSRLGQSTDTQYF. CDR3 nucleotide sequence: TGCGCCAGCAGCTCATCACGACTGGGACAAAGCACAGATACGCAGTATTTT. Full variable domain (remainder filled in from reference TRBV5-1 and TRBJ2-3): KAGVTQTPRYLIKTRGQQVTLSCSPISGHRSVSWYQQTPGQGLQFLFEYFSETQRNKGNFPGRFSGRQFSNSRSEMNVSTLELGDSALYLCASSSSRLGQSTDTQYFGPGTRLTVL.

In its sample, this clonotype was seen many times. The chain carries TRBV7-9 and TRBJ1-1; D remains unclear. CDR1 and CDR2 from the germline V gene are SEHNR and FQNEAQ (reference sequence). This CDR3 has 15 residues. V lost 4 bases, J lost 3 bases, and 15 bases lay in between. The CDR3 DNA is TGTGCCAGCAGCTCCCTGGGCGGAGGCTACACTGAAGCTTTCTTT. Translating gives CASSSLGGGYTEAFF.

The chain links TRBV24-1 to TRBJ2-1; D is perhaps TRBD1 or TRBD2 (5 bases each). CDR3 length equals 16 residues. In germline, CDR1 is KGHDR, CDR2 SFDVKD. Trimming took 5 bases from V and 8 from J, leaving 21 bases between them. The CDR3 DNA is TGTGCCACCAGTGCCACAATCCCTTGGGGGAGCGATGAGCAGTTCTTC. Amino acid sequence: CATSATIPWGSDEQFF.

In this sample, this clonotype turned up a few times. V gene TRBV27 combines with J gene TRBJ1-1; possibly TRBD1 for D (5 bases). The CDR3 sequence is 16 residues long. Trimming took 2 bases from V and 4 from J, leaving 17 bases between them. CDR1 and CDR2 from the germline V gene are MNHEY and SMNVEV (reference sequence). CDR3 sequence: CASSLGGVGGPTEAFF. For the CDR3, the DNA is TGTGCCAGCAGTTTAGGGGGGGTTGGAGGGCCCACTGAAGCTTTCTTT.

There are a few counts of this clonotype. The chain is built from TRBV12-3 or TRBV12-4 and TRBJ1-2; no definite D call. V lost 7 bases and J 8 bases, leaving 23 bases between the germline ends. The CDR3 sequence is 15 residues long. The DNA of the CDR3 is TGTGCCAGCACCACGGTGGGCGGTCCCCGAATGGGCTACACCTTC. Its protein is CASTTVGGPRMGYTF.